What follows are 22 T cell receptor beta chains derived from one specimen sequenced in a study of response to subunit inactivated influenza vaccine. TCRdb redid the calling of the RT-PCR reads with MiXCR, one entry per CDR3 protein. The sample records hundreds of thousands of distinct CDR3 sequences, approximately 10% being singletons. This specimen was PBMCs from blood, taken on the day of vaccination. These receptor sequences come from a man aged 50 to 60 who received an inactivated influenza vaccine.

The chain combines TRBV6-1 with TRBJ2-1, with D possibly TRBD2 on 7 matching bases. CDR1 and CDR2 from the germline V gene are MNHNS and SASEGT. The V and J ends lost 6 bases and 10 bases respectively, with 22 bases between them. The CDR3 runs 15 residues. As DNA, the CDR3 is TGTGCCAGCAGCCCGAGGGGGGAGGGCTTCGGAGAGCAGTTCTTC. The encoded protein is CASSPRGEGFGEQFF.

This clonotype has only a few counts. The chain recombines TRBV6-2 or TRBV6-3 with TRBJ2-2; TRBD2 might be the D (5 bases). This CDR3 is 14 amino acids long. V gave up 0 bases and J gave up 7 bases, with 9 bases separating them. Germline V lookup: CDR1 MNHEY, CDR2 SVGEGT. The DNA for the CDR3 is TGTGCCAGCAGTTACTCCCTAAGCGGCGGGGAGCTGTTTTTT. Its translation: CASSYSLSGGELFF.

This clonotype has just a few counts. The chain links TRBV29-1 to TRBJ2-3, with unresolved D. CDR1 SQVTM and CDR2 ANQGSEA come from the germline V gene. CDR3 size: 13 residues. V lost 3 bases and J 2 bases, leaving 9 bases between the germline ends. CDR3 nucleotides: TGCAGCGTTGATCTCCGATACACAGATACGCAGTATTTT. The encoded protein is CSVDLRYTDTQYF.

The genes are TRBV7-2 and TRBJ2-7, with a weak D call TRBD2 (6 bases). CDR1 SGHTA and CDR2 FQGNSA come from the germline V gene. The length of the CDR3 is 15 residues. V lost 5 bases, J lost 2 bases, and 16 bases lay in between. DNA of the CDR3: TGTGCCAGCAGCCTGAGACTAGTGGAGGCCTACGAGCAGTACTTC. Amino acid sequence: CASSLRLVEAYEQYF.

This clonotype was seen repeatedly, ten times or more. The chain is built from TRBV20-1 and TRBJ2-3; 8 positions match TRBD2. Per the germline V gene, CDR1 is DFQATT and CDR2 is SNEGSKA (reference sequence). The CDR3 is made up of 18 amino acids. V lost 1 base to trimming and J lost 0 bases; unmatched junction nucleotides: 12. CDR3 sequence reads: CSARGGVAGPPSTDTQYF. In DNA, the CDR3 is TGCAGTGCTAGAGGCGGGGTAGCGGGGCCCCCCAGCACAGATACGCAGTATTTT.

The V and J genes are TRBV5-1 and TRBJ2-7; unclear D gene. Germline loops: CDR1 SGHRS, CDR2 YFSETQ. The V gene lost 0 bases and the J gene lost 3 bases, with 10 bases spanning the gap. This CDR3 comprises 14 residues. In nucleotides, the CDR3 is TGCGCCAGCAGCTTGGGGGCGATGGTCTACGAGCAGTACTTC. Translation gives CASSLGAMVYEQYF.

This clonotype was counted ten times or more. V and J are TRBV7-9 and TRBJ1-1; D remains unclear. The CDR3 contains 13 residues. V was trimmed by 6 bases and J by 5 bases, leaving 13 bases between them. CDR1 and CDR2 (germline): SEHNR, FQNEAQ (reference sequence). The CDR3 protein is CASSMDPWTEAFF. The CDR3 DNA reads TGTGCCAGCAGTATGGACCCTTGGACTGAAGCTTTCTTT.

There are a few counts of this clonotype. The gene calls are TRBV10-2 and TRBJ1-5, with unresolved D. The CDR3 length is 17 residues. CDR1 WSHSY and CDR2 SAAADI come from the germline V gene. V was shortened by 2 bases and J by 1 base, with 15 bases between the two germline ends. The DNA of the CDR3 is TGCGCCAGCAGTGAGACTGGGCGCGGTGGGAGCAATCAGCCCCAGCATTTT. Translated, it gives CASSETGRGGSNQPQHF.

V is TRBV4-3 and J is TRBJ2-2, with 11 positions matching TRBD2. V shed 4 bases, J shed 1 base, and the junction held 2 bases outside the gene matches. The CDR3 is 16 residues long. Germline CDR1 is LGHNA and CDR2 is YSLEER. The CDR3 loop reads CASSLGTSGNTGELFF. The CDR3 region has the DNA TGCGCCAGCAGCCTTGGGACTAGCGGGAACACCGGGGAGCTGTTTTTT.

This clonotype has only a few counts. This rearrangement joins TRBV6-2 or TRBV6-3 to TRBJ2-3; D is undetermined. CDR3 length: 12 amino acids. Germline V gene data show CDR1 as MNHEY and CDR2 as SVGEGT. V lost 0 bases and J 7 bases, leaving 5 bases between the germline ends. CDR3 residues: CASSYSTYTQYF. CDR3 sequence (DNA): TGTGCCAGCAGTTACTCGACTTATACGCAGTATTTT.

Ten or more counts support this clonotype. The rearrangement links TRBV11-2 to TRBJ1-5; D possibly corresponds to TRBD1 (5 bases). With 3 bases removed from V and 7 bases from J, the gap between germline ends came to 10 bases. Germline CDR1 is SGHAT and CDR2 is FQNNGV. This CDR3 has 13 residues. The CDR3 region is CASSFSPGQPQHF. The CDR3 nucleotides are TGTGCCAGCAGCTTTTCGCCAGGGCAGCCCCAGCATTTT.

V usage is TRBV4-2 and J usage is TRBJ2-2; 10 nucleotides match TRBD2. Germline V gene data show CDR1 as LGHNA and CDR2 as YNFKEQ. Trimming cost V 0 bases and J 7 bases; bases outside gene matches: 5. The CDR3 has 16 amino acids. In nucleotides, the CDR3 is TGTGCCAGCAGCCAAGAACTAGCGGGGAATGGCGGGGAGCTGTTTTTT. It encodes CASSQELAGNGGELFF.

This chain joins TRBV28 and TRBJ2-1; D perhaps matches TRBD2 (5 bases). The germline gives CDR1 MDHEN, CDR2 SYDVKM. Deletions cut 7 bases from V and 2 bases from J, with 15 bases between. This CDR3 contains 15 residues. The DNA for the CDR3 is TGTGCCAGCACTCCCTCCCGGGGTCCCTACAATGAGCAGTTCTTC. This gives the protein CASTPSRGPYNEQFF.

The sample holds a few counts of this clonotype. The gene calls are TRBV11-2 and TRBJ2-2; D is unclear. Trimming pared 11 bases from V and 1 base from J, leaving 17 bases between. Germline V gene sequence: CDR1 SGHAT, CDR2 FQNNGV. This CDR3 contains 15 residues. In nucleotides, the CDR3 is TGTGCCTCGAAACGGCAGAACATGAACACCGGGGAGCTGTTTTTT. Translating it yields CASKRQNMNTGELFF.

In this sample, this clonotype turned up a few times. In DNA form, the CDR3 reads TGCAGCGTTGAAGATTTTATCGCTAACTATGGCTACACCTTC. Its translation: CSVEDFIANYGYTF. J is TRBJ1-2 and V is TRBV29-1; D is unclear. V lost 0 bases, J lost 0 bases, and 8 bases lay in between. Germline-derived CDR1 and CDR2 are SQVTM and ANQGSEA. This CDR3 spans 14 amino acids.

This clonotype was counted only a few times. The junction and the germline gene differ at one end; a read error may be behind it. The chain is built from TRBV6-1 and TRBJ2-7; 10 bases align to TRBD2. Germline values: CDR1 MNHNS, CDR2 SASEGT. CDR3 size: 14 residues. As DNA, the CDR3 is TGTGCCAGCAGTGATCCCTTTGAGACTAGCGGGTCCGACTTC. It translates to CASSDPFETSGSDF.

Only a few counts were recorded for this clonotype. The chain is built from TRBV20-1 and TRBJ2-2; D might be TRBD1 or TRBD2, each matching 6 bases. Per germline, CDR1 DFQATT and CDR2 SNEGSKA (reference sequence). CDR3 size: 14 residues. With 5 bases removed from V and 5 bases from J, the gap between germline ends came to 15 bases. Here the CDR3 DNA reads TGCAGTGCTCCTGGGGGGCGCGGGACCGGGGAGCTGTTTTTT. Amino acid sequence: CSAPGGRGTGELFF.

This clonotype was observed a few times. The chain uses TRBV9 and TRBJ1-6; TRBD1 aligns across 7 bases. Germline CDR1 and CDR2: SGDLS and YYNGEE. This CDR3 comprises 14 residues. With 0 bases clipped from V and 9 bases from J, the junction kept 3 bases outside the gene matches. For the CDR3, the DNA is TGTGCCAGCAGCGTAGCCCGACAGGGTTCACCCCTCCACTTT. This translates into CASSVARQGSPLHF.

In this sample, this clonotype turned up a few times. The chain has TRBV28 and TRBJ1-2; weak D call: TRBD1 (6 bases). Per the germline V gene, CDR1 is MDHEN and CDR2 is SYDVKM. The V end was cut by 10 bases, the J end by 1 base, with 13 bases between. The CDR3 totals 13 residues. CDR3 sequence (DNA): TGTGCCACCGGGACAACTGTTAACTATGGCTACACCTTC. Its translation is CATGTTVNYGYTF.

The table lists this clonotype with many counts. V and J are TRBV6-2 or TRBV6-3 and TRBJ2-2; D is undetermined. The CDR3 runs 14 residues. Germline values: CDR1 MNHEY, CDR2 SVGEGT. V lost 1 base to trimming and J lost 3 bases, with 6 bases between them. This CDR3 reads CASSYLTYTGELFF. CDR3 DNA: TGTGCCAGCAGTTACTTGACTTACACCGGGGAGCTGTTTTTT.

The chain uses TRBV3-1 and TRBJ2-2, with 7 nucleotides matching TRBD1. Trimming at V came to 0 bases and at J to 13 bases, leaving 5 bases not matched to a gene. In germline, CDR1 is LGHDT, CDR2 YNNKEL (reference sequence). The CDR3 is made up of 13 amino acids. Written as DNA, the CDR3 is TGTGCCAGCAGCCAAGATTTGAGGGGGCGGCTGTTTTTT. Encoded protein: CASSQDLRGRLFF.

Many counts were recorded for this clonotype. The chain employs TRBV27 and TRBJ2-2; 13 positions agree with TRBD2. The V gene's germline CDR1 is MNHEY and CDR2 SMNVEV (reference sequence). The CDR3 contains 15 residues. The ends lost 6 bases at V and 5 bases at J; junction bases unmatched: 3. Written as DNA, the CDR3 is TGTGCCAGCAGCGGACTAGCGGGAGTGACCGGGGAGCTGTTTTTT. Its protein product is CASSGLAGVTGELFF.